The rows below give T cell receptor beta chains drawn from one sample of a study of T cells after yellow fever vaccination. TCRdb fed the 5' RACE reads into MiXCR, producing one record per CDR3 protein. The repertoire holds about 300,000 distinct CDR3 sequences, with 8.7% as singletons. The input for sequencing was CD4+ T cells sorted from PBMCs, taken 5 days after the yellow fever booster vaccination. The receptor set was obtained from a man aged 18 to 29 who received the YFV17D yellow fever vaccine. CDR3s include the opening cysteine and the closing phenylalanine or tryptophan. The order of the fields is D gene, J gene, clone size, V gene, CDR3 protein, CDR3 DNA. The D gene is left open where the match is weak. Where a row states a size, it is once, few, many or the class of an expanded clone; other rows omit it.

d_gene: -; j_gene: TRBJ2-2; abundance: few; v_gene: TRBV29-1; CDR3aa: CSVRGVSNTGELFF; CDR3nt: TGCAGCGTAAGGGGGGTCTCTAACACCGGGGAGCTGTTTTTT
d_gene: -; j_gene: TRBJ2-1; abundance: few; v_gene: TRBV7-2; CDR3aa: CASSSRGNGQFYNEQFF; CDR3nt: TGTGCCAGCAGCTCACGAGGAAACGGACAGTTCTACAATGAGCAGTTCTTC
d_gene: TRBD1; j_gene: TRBJ2-1; abundance: few; v_gene: TRBV9; CDR3aa: CASSATGGNDEQFF; CDR3nt: TGTGCCAGCAGCGCTACAGGGGGCAACGATGAGCAGTTCTTC
d_gene: TRBD1; j_gene: TRBJ1-2; abundance: -; v_gene: TRBV5-1; CDR3aa: CASSLETGGVYGYTF; CDR3nt: TGCGCCAGCAGCTTGGAGACAGGGGGGGTCTATGGCTACACCTTC
d_gene: -; j_gene: TRBJ1-1; abundance: -; v_gene: TRBV2; CDR3aa: CASRIPTGYTEAFF; CDR3nt: TGTGCCAGCCGAATACCGACTGGGTACACTGAAGCTTTCTTT
d_gene: TRBD1; j_gene: TRBJ2-5; abundance: -; v_gene: TRBV7-2; CDR3aa: CASSTQGLETQYF; CDR3nt: TGTGCCAGCAGCACACAGGGGTTGGAGACCCAGTACTTC
d_gene: TRBD1; j_gene: TRBJ2-7; abundance: few; v_gene: TRBV7-2; CDR3aa: CASSIGQGAHYEQYF; CDR3nt: TGTGCCAGCAGCATAGGACAGGGGGCGCATTACGAGCAGTACTTC
d_gene: -; j_gene: TRBJ1-5; abundance: many; v_gene: TRBV3-1; CDR3aa: CASSHQGQPQHF; CDR3nt: TGTGCCAGCAGCCACCAAGGTCAGCCCCAGCATTTT
d_gene: -; j_gene: TRBJ1-2; abundance: -; v_gene: TRBV7-3; CDR3aa: CASSLGTAEGYTF; CDR3nt: TGTGCCAGCAGCCTAGGGACCGCGGAAGGCTACACCTTC
d_gene: TRBD2; j_gene: TRBJ2-3; abundance: -; v_gene: TRBV3-1; CDR3aa: CASSPSTSGGAYTDTQYF; CDR3nt: TGTGCCAGCAGCCCGTCGACTAGCGGGGGCGCCTACACAGATACGCAGTATTTT
d_gene: -; j_gene: TRBJ1-2; abundance: -; v_gene: TRBV28; CDR3aa: CASSLTGTTEGYTF; CDR3nt: TGTGCCAGCAGTTTGACCGGGACAACGGAGGGCTACACCTTC
d_gene: TRBD1; j_gene: TRBJ2-5; abundance: -; v_gene: TRBV18; CDR3aa: CASSPQGTGRETQYF; CDR3nt: TGTGCCAGCTCACCACAAGGGACAGGGAGAGAGACCCAGTACTTC
d_gene: -; j_gene: TRBJ1-5; abundance: -; v_gene: TRBV6-6; CDR3aa: CASRHQGYQPQHF; CDR3nt: TGTGCCAGCAGGCACCAGGGTTATCAGCCCCAGCATTTT
d_gene: TRBD1; j_gene: TRBJ2-4; abundance: -; v_gene: TRBV11-2; CDR3aa: CASSSYKGQGSAKNIQYF; CDR3nt: TGTGCCAGCAGCTCATACAAGGGACAGGGGAGCGCCAAAAACATTCAGTACTTC
d_gene: -; j_gene: TRBJ2-5; abundance: -; v_gene: TRBV25-1; CDR3aa: CASSAGHETQYF; CDR3nt: TGTGCCAGCAGTGCCGGCCATGAGACCCAGTACTTC
d_gene: TRBD1; j_gene: TRBJ1-1; abundance: few; v_gene: TRBV5-6; CDR3aa: CASSLRDRGRTEAFF; CDR3nt: TGTGCCAGCAGCTTGAGGGACAGGGGGCGGACTGAAGCTTTCTTT
d_gene: TRBD1; j_gene: TRBJ1-2; abundance: few; v_gene: TRBV5-1; CDR3aa: CASSSDRAYYGYTF; CDR3nt: TGCGCCAGCAGCTCTGACAGGGCTTACTATGGCTACACCTTC
d_gene: -; j_gene: TRBJ2-7; abundance: -; v_gene: TRBV18; CDR3aa: CASSQGQSAYEQYF; CDR3nt: TGTGCCAGCTCCCAAGGACAGTCTGCCTACGAGCAGTACTTC
d_gene: -; j_gene: TRBJ2-1; abundance: few; v_gene: TRBV7-9; CDR3aa: CASSEGSYNEQFF; CDR3nt: TGTGCCAGCAGCGAGGGCTCCTACAATGAGCAGTTCTTC
d_gene: TRBD2; j_gene: TRBJ2-2; abundance: few; v_gene: TRBV4-3; CDR3aa: CASSPTQAGVATGELFF; CDR3nt: TGCGCCAGCAGCCCAACCCAAGCGGGGGTTGCCACCGGGGAGCTGTTTTTT
d_gene: -; j_gene: TRBJ1-1; abundance: -; v_gene: TRBV6-2/TRBV6-3; CDR3aa: CASSHIRRLDSTTEAFF; CDR3nt: TGTGCCAGCAGTCACATTCGTCGGCTGGACAGTACCACTGAAGCTTTCTTT
d_gene: TRBD2; j_gene: TRBJ2-5; abundance: few; v_gene: TRBV5-4; CDR3aa: CASSLPLAGSETQYF; CDR3nt: TGTGCCAGCAGCTTGCCGCTAGCGGGGTCAGAGACCCAGTACTTC
d_gene: TRBD1; j_gene: TRBJ1-1; abundance: many; v_gene: TRBV7-9; CDR3aa: CASSSGDRGYYTEAFF; CDR3nt: TGTGCCAGCAGCTCAGGCGACAGGGGATATTACACTGAAGCTTTCTTT
d_gene: TRBD1; j_gene: TRBJ2-3; abundance: many; v_gene: TRBV5-6; CDR3aa: CASSWDRGADTQYF; CDR3nt: TGTGCCAGCAGCTGGGACAGGGGGGCAGATACGCAGTATTTT
d_gene: TRBD1; j_gene: TRBJ2-3; abundance: once; v_gene: TRBV29-1; CDR3aa: CSGGDRVLDTQYF; CDR3nt: TGCAGCGGGGGGGACAGGGTGTTGGATACGCAGTATTTT
d_gene: -; j_gene: TRBJ2-2; abundance: many; v_gene: TRBV29-1; CDR3aa: CSVSQGLFGAGELFF; CDR3nt: TGCAGCGTTTCCCAGGGGCTCTTCGGTGCCGGGGAGCTGTTTTTT
d_gene: -; j_gene: TRBJ1-1; abundance: -; v_gene: TRBV28; CDR3aa: CASSLFSGTEAFF; CDR3nt: TGTGCCAGCAGTTTATTTAGCGGCACTGAAGCTTTCTTT
d_gene: TRBD1; j_gene: TRBJ2-5; abundance: many; v_gene: TRBV20-1; CDR3aa: CSAGKGQSQETQYF; CDR3nt: TGCAGTGCTGGCAAGGGACAGTCGCAAGAGACCCAGTACTTC
d_gene: -; j_gene: TRBJ2-3; abundance: many; v_gene: TRBV20-1; CDR3aa: CSARSPGFKGGTDTQYF; CDR3nt: TGCAGTGCTAGAAGTCCAGGATTCAAGGGAGGCACAGATACGCAGTATTTT